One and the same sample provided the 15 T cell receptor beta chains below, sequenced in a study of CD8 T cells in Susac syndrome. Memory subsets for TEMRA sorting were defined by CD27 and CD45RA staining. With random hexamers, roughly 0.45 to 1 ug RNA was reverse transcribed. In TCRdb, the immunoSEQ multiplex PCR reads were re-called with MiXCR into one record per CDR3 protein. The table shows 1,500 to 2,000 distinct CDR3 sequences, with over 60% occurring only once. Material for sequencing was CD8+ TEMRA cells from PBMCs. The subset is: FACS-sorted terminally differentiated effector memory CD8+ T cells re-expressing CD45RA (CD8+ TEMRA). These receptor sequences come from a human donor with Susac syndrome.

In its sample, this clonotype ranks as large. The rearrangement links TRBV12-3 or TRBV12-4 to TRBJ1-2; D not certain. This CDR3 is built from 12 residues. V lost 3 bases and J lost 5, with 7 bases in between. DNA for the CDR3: TGTGCCAGCAGTTTGGGGTTATATGGCTACACCTTC. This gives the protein CASSLGLYGYTF.

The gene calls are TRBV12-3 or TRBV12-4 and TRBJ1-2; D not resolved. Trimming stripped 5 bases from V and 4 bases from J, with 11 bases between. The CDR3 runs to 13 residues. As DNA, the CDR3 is TGTGCCAGCAGTCCACACAGCTCCTATGGCTACACCTTC. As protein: CASSPHSSYGYTF.

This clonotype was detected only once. Written as DNA, the CDR3 is TGTGCCCGCCGCGGGGGGCGGGGGAGCTCCTACAATGAGCAGTTCTTC. Translated, it gives CARRGGRGSSYNEQFF. This rearrangement joins TRBV5-6 to TRBJ2-1; TRBD2 agrees at 8 bases. Unmatched junction bases numbered 12, after V lost 10 bases and J lost 0 bases. From germline, CDR1 is SGHDT and CDR2 YYEEEE. This CDR3 has 16 residues.

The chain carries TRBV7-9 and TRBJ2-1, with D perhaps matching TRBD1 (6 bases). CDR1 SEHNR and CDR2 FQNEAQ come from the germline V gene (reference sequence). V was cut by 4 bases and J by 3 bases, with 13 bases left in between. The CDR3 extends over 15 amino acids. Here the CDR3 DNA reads TGTGCCAGCAGCTCCTGGACAGTGATCTACAATGAGCAGTTCTTC. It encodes CASSSWTVIYNEQFF.

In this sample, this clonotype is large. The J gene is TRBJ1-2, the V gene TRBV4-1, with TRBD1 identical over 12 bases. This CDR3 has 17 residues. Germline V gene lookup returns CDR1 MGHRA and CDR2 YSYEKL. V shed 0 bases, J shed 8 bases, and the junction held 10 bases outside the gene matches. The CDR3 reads CASSQDRGTGGAGGYTF. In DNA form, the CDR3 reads TGCGCCAGCAGCCAAGATCGGGGGACAGGGGGCGCAGGCGGCTACACCTTC.

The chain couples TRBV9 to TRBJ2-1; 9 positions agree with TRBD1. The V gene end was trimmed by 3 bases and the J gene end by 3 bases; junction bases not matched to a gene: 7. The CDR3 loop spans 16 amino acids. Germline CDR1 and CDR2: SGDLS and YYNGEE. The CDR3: CASSASGTGIYNEQFF. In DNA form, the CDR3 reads TGTGCCAGCAGCGCATCCGGGACAGGGATCTACAATGAGCAGTTCTTC.

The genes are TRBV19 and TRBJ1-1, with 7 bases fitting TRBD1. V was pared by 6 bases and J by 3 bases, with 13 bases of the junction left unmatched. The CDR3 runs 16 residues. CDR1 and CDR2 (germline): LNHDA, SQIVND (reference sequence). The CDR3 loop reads CASRVFSGQVDTEAFF. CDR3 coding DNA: TGTGCCAGTAGGGTATTCTCTGGACAGGTCGACACTGAAGCTTTCTTT. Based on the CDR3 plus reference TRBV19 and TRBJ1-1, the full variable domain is DGGITQSPKYLFRKEGQNVTLSCEQNLNHDAMYWYRQDPGQGLRLIYYSQIVNDFQKGDIAEGYSVSREKKESFPLTVTSAQKNPTAFYLCASRVFSGQVDTEAFFGQGTRLTVV.

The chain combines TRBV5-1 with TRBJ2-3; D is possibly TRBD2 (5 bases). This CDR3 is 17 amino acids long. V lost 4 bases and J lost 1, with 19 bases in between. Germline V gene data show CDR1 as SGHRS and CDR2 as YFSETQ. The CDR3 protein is CASSRGLAGYCTDTQYF. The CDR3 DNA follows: TGCGCCAGCAGCCGTGGTCTTGCGGGTTACTGCACAGATACGCAGTATTTT.

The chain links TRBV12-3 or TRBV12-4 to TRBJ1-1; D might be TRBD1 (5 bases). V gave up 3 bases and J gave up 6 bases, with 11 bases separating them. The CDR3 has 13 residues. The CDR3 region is CASSFSGIAEAFF. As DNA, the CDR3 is TGTGCCAGCAGTTTCTCAGGGATCGCTGAAGCTTTCTTT.

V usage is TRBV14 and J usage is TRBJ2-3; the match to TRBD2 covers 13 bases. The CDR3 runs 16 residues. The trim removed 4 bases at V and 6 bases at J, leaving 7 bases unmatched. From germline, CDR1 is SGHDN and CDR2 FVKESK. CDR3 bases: TGTGCCAGCAGCCCTCCGGGACTAGCGGGACTTGATACGCAGTATTTT. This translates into CASSPPGLAGLDTQYF. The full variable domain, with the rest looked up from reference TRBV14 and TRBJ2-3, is EAGVTQFPSHSVIEKGQTVTLRCDPISGHDNLYWYRRVMGKEIKFLLHFVKESKQDESGMPNNRFLAERTGGTYSTLKVQPAELEDSGVYFCASSPPGLAGLDTQYFGPGTRLTVL.

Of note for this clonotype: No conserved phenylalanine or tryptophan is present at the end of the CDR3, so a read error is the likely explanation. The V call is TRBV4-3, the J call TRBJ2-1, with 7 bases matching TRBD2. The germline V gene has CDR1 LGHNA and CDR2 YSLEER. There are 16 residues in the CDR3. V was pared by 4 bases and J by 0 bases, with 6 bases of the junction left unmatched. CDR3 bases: TGCGCCAGCAGCCGAGCGCGGGGGTTCTCCTACAATGAGCAGTTCCTC. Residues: CASSRARGFSYNEQFL.

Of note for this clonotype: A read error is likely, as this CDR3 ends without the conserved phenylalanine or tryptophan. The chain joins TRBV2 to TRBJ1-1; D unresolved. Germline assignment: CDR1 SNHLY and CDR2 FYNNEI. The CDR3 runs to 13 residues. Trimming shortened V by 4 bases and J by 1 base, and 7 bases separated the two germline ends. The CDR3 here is CASSVWGNTEAFL. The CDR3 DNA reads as TGTGCCAGCAGTGTGTGGGGGAACACTGAAGCTTTCCTT.

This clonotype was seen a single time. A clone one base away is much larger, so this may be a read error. The CDR3 region is CATSLRDPRGSNQPQHF. The CDR3 nucleotides read TGTGCCACCAGTCTACGGGACCCCCGAGGGAGCAATCAGCCCCAGCATTTT. The chain is built from TRBV6-5 and TRBJ1-5; tentatively, D is TRBD1 (5 bases). The CDR3 has 17 amino acids. Germline loops: CDR1 MNHEY, CDR2 SVGAGI.

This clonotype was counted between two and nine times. The CDR3 loop reads CASSMETQYF. Written as DNA, the CDR3 is TGTGCCAGCAGTATGGAGACCCAGTACTTC. The V call is TRBV6-5, the J call TRBJ2-5; D is unclear. V lost 5 bases to trimming and J lost 5 bases, with 3 bases between them. This CDR3 spans 10 amino acids. Germline-derived CDR1 and CDR2 are MNHEY and SVGAGI.

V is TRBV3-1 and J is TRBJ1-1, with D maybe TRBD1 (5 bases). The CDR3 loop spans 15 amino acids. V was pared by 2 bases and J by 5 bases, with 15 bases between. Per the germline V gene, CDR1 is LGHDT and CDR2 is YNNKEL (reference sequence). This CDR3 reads CASSQTLGVGTEAFF. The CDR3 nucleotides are TGTGCCAGCAGCCAAACGTTGGGGGTGGGTACTGAAGCTTTCTTT.